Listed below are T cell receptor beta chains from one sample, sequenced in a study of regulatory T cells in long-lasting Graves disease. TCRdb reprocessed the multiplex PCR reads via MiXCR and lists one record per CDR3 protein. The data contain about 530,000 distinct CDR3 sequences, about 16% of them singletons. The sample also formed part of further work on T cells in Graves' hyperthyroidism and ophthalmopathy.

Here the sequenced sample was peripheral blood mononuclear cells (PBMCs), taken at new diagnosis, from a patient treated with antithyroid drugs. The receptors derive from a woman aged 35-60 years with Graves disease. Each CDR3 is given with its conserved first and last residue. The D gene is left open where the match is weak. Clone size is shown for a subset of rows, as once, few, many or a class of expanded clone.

DNA: TGTGCCAGCAGTTGGTTCCCCGGGGCCATGAACACTGAAGCTTTCTTT
CDR3: CASSWFPGAMNTEAFF
size: -
D: -
J: TRBJ1-1
V: TRBV6-2/TRBV6-3

DNA: TGCAGCGTTGCTTATACGGACAGGGAAGCTTTCTTT
CDR3: CSVAYTDREAFF
size: many
D: TRBD1
J: TRBJ1-1
V: TRBV29-1

DNA: TGTGCCAGTACTGACAGCCTCGGGAGGAGCACCGGGGAGCTGTTTTTT
CDR3: CASTDSLGRSTGELFF
size: few
D: TRBD2
J: TRBJ2-2
V: TRBV19

DNA: TGTGCCAGCAGTCACGGACAGGGGAGGTTGGTCTATGGCTACACCTTC
CDR3: CASSHGQGRLVYGYTF
size: few
D: TRBD1
J: TRBJ1-2
V: TRBV6-1

DNA: TGTGCCAGCAGCCATGGACCTCGCTCGGGGAGAGCTATGAACACTGAAGCTTTCTTT
CDR3: CASSHGPRSGRAMNTEAFF
size: -
D: -
J: TRBJ1-1
V: TRBV7-9

DNA: TGTGCCAGCAGTGGGGCAGGGATTAATGAAAAACTGTTTTTT
CDR3: CASSGAGINEKLFF
size: few
D: -
J: TRBJ1-4
V: TRBV6-1

DNA: TGTGCCAGCAGCTTGGTTTTCTGGGACACCGGGGAGCTGTTTTTT
CDR3: CASSLVFWDTGELFF
size: -
D: -
J: TRBJ2-2
V: TRBV5-5

DNA: TGTGCCAGCAGCCCAAAGGCCGGAAATGAAAAACTGTTTTTT
CDR3: CASSPKAGNEKLFF
size: many
D: -
J: TRBJ1-4
V: TRBV3-1

DNA: TGTGCCAGCAGTGAAGCTTGGGACAGTGAAGCTTTCTTT
CDR3: CASSEAWDSEAFF
size: many
D: TRBD1
J: TRBJ1-1
V: TRBV2

DNA: TGTGCCAGCAGCTCTAGAGGACCAAGAGGCTACGAGCAGTACTTC
CDR3: CASSSRGPRGYEQYF
size: few
D: -
J: TRBJ2-7
V: TRBV11-3

DNA: TGCAGAGCAGGGGACTATGGCTACACCTTC
CDR3: CRAGDYGYTF
size: -
D: -
J: TRBJ1-2
V: TRBV20-1

DNA: TGTGCCAGCAGTTACAACGGGCAGTTACCGGGACAACCTAGGGGGACTGAAGCTTTCTTT
CDR3: CASSYNGQLPGQPRGTEAFF
size: few
D: -
J: TRBJ1-1
V: TRBV6-9

DNA: TGCGCCAGCAGCCGAGGGAGGGGTACTTACAATGAGCAGTTCTTC
CDR3: CASSRGRGTYNEQFF
size: -
D: TRBD2
J: TRBJ2-1
V: TRBV4-1

DNA: TGCAGTGCTCCCGGACTAGCGGGGCTCAATGAGCAGTTCTTC
CDR3: CSAPGLAGLNEQFF
size: many
D: TRBD2
J: TRBJ2-1
V: TRBV20-1

DNA: TGCGCCAGCAGCTTTGACAGGGTTGGTGAAGCTTTCTTT
CDR3: CASSFDRVGEAFF
size: many
D: TRBD1
J: TRBJ1-1
V: TRBV5-1

DNA: TGTGCCAGCGGGAGGGGTTGGGGGAACGAGCAGTACTTC
CDR3: CASGRGWGNEQYF
size: many
D: TRBD2
J: TRBJ2-7
V: TRBV6-1

DNA: TGTGCCAGCAGCCCCCTTGGGATCAATGAGCAGTTCTTC
CDR3: CASSPLGINEQFF
size: many
D: -
J: TRBJ2-1
V: TRBV7-3

DNA: TGTGCCAGCTCACCACCGGAACCGGGGGCAGATACGCAGTATTTT
CDR3: CASSPPEPGADTQYF
size: many
D: -
J: TRBJ2-3
V: TRBV18

DNA: TGCAGTGGACGACAGGGCAACACTGAAGCTTTCTTT
CDR3: CSGRQGNTEAFF
size: many
D: TRBD1
J: TRBJ1-1
V: TRBV20-1

DNA: TGTGCCAGCAGCCAAGCCCTGACGGGGGGCGCGAATTCACCCCTCCACTTT
CDR3: CASSQALTGGANSPLHF
size: once
D: -
J: TRBJ1-6
V: TRBV4-1

DNA: TGTGCCAGCAGTTCGGTGGACAGGGTTAGATGGAATTATGGCTACACCTTC
CDR3: CASSSVDRVRWNYGYTF
size: few
D: TRBD1
J: TRBJ1-2
V: TRBV28

DNA: TGTGCCAGCAGCGTAGTGGCGGGGGGGCTTGAGGATGAGCAGTTCTTC
CDR3: CASSVVAGGLEDEQFF
size: -
D: TRBD2
J: TRBJ2-1
V: TRBV9

DNA: TGTGCCAGCACCTGGGGCGGATACAATGAGCAGTTCTTC
CDR3: CASTWGGYNEQFF
size: few
D: -
J: TRBJ2-1
V: TRBV11-2

DNA: TGTGCCAGCAGCTCTCTAGCGGTGGAGACCCAGTACTTC
CDR3: CASSSLAVETQYF
size: many
D: TRBD2
J: TRBJ2-5
V: TRBV5-4

DNA: TGTGCCAGCAGTTTATATTTGGGGGGGGAGCAGTACTTC
CDR3: CASSLYLGGEQYF
size: -
D: TRBD2
J: TRBJ2-7
V: TRBV28

DNA: TGTGCCAGCAGCTTACTGCGGGGGGGGGGGGGCGAGACCCAGTACTTC
CDR3: CASSLLRGGGGETQYF
size: few
D: TRBD2
J: TRBJ2-5
V: TRBV7-2

DNA: TGTGCCACTGAGGAACCGGGACACGAAGCTTTCTTT
CDR3: CATEEPGHEAFF
size: -
D: -
J: TRBJ1-1
V: TRBV19

DNA: TGTGCCAGCAGTCCACGACAGGCCTATAATTCACCCCTCCACTTT
CDR3: CASSPRQAYNSPLHF
size: many
D: -
J: TRBJ1-6
V: TRBV28

DNA: TGTGCCAGTAGCGCCTCGGCGGTACCGAGCTCCTACGAGCAGTACTTC
CDR3: CASSASAVPSSYEQYF
size: few
D: -
J: TRBJ2-7
V: TRBV19

DNA: TGTGCCAGCAGCCCCCCCCGTCGTGGCGAGCAGTACTTC
CDR3: CASSPPRRGEQYF
size: few
D: -
J: TRBJ2-7
V: TRBV11-3

DNA: TGCGCCAGCAGCCAAGATTCAGGACTAGCGGGTAGGGGGACAGATACGCAGTATTTT
CDR3: CASSQDSGLAGRGTDTQYF
size: few
D: TRBD2
J: TRBJ2-3
V: TRBV4-1